This paragraph covers one TCR beta chain sequence. Its specificity is not known. Using immunoSEQ multiplex PCR, the repertoire was profiled, and TCRdb retains in-frame clones only, with some absent. Among more than 400,000 clones listed, over 70% were seen once. The record originates from a study of shared clonotypes between healthy human individuals. The wider study: Ranging from 18 to 49 in age, donors were a couple of women and a few men. Findings of the study overall: The authors expected sequencing depth to affect clonotype sharing among donors.

The CDR3 has 13 residues. The V gene lost 0 bases and the J gene lost 4 bases, with 6 bases spanning the gap. Germline V lookup: CDR1 SEHNR, CDR2 FQNEAQ (reference sequence). This sequence joins TRBV7-9 and TRBJ1-2; no clear D. The clonotype originates from a middle-aged woman in good health. Some clones in this sample may be carry-over from other donors' samples. The specimen was PBMCs. CDR3 protein: CASSLATGYGYTF. Here the CDR3 DNA reads TGTGCCAGCAGCTTAGCCACGGGCTATGGCTACACCTTC.